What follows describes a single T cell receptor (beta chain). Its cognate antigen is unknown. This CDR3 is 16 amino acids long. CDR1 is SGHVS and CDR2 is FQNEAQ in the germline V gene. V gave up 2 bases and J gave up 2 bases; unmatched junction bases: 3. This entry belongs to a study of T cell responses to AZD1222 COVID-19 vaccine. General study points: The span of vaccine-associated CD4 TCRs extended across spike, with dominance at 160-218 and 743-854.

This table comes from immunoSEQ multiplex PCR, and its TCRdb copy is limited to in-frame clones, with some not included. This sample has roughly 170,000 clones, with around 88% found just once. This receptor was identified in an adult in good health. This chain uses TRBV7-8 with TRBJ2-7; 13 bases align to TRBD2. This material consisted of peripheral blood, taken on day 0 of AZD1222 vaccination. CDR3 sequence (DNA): TGTGCCAGCAGCTTACCCGGGACTAGCGGGGCCTACGAGCAGTACTTC. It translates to CASSLPGTSGAYEQYF.